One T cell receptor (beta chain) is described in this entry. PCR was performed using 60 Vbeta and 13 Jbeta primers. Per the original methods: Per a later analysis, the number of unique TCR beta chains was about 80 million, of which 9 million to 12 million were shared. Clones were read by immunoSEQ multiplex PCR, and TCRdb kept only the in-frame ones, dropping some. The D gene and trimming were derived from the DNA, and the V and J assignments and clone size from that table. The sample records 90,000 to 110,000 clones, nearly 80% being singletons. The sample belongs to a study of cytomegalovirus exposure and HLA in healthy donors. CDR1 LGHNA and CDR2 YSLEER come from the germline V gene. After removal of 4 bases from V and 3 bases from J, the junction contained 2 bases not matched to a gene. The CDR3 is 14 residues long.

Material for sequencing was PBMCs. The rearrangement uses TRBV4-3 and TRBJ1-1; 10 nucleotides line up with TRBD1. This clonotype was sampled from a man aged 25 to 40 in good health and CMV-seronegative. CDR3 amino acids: CASSPGTGDTEAFF. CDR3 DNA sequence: TGCGCCAGCAGCCCAGGGACAGGGGACACTGAAGCTTTCTTT.